Shown below are 15 T cell receptor beta chains from a single sample sequenced in a study of lymphopenia after photon versus proton radiotherapy. Sequencing used immunoSEQ multiplex PCR; TCRdb keeps in-frame clones, though not all of them. Counted here are tens of thousands of clones, over 70% occurring once; the ten biggest clones make up approximately 10%. Source: peripheral blood, taken from a patient treated with proton-based radiotherapy. The receptors were gathered from a man older than 75 with esophageal cancer.

The chain carries TRBV6-5 and TRBJ1-2; perhaps TRBD1 as D (5 bases). CDR3 length: 13 residues. Germline V gene lookup returns CDR1 MNHEY and CDR2 SVGAGI. Trimming cost V 5 bases and J 6 bases, with 13 bases left between them. CDR3 sequence reads: CASSAAGWNGYTF. The CDR3 bases are TGTGCCAGCAGTGCTGCAGGGTGGAATGGCTACACCTTC.

This chain joins TRBV18 and TRBJ1-1, with unresolved D. The germline V and J ends were trimmed by 3 bases and 1 base, with 6 bases remaining between them. CDR1 is KGHSH, CDR2 LQKENI, per germline. This CDR3 is built from 13 residues. The CDR3 DNA is TGTGCCAGCTCACCCCAGTCGAACACTGAAGCTTTCTTT. The encoded protein is CASSPQSNTEAFF.

V usage is TRBV18 and J usage is TRBJ2-5; the D call may be TRBD1 or TRBD2 (6 bases each). The last part of the DNA fits TRBJ2-7 better; the J call may be wrong. This CDR3 region has 14 residues. The germline V gene has CDR1 KGHSH and CDR2 LQKENI. The CDR3 region is CASQPGGGGYEQYF. The DNA of the CDR3 is TGTGCCAGCCAACCGGGTGGAGGGGGCTACGAGCAGTACTTC.

This clone has more than one count but fewer than ten. This rearrangement joins TRBV2 to TRBJ1-1; D is unresolved. The V and J ends lost 8 bases and 5 bases respectively, with 15 bases between them. The CDR3 totals 13 residues. CDR1 is SNHLY and CDR2 is FYNNEI in the germline V gene. CDR3 nucleotides: TGTGCCAGCTCACCCGAAGCCGGTACTGAAGCTTTCTTT. It encodes CASSPEAGTEAFF.

The gene calls are TRBV18 and TRBJ2-3; possible D gene TRBD1, 6 bases. Trimming left V 3 bases short and J 0 bases short, with 10 bases between. The CDR3 consists of 15 residues. Germline V lookup: CDR1 KGHSH, CDR2 LQKENI. The CDR3 DNA sequence: TGTGCCAGCTCACCTTTTCAGGGGAGCACAGATACGCAGTATTTT. Residues: CASSPFQGSTDTQYF.

J is TRBJ2-1 and V is TRBV5-6; D perhaps matches TRBD2 (6 bases). The germline CDR1 and CDR2 sequences are SGHDT and YYEEEE. The CDR3 is 14 residues long. Trimming pared 6 bases from V and 4 bases from J, leaving 14 bases between. This CDR3 reads CASTGLAPYNEQFF. The CDR3 DNA sequence: TGTGCCAGCACTGGGCTAGCGCCGTACAATGAGCAGTTCTTC.

V gene TRBV20-1 combines with J gene TRBJ2-7; no firm D call. This CDR3 contains 11 residues. Germline CDR1 DFQATT, CDR2 SNEGSKA (reference sequence). Trimming pared 0 bases from V and 4 bases from J, leaving 4 bases between. The DNA of the CDR3 is TGCAGTGCTAGAGAAAAATACGAGCAGTACTTC. Its translation: CSAREKYEQYF.

This chain uses TRBV30 with TRBJ1-1; 9 nucleotides line up with TRBD1. V shed 4 bases, J shed 8 bases, and the junction held 2 bases outside the gene matches. CDR3 length: 11 residues. Per germline, CDR1 GTSNPN and CDR2 SVGIG (reference sequence). In nucleotides, the CDR3 is TGTGCCTGGACGGGACAGGGAGAAGCTTTCTTT. Protein product: CAWTGQGEAFF.

This clone was picked up a small number of times. The sample has other DNA sequences that encode this CDR3 too. The chain recombines TRBV18 with TRBJ1-2, with a possible D match to TRBD1 (6 bases). Trimming stripped 3 bases from V and 3 bases from J, with 11 bases between. This CDR3 is 14 amino acids long. CDR1 and CDR2 from the germline V gene are KGHSH and LQKENI. The CDR3 coding sequence is TGTGCCAGCTCACCTACAGGGCAGGACTATGGCTACACCTTC. Translation: CASSPTGQDYGYTF. The full variable domain, completed using reference TRBV18 and TRBJ1-2, is NAGVMQNPRHLVRRRGQEARLRCSPMKGHSHVYWYRQLPEEGLKFMVYLQKENIIDESGMPKERFSAEFPKEGPSILRIQQVVRGDSAAYFCASSPTGQDYGYTFGSGTRLTVV.

The J gene is TRBJ1-2, the V gene TRBV18; D is perhaps TRBD1 (5 bases). Deletions cut 2 bases from V and 4 bases from J, with 14 bases between. CDR3 size: 15 residues. Germline V gene data show CDR1 as KGHSH and CDR2 as LQKENI. CDR3 protein: CASSPSRDFVYGYTF. CDR3 sequence (DNA): TGTGCCAGCTCACCAAGCCGGGACTTCGTCTATGGCTACACCTTC.

V gene TRBV6-5 combines with J gene TRBJ2-1; 8 nucleotides agree with TRBD2. V was pared by 4 bases and J by 7 bases, with 6 bases of the junction left unmatched. The CDR3 contains 14 residues. In germline, CDR1 is MNHEY, CDR2 SVGAGI. The CDR3 DNA reads TGTGCCAGCAGTTTCGGGGGGGCCTGGAATGAGCAGTTCTTC. Translation: CASSFGGAWNEQFF.

CDR3: CASSLGPATGDTGELFF. For the CDR3, the DNA is TGCGCCAGCAGCTTGGGCCCTGCGACAGGGGACACCGGGGAGCTGTTTTTT. The rearrangement uses TRBV5-1 and TRBJ2-2; 8 bases map to TRBD1. V lost 0 bases, J lost 3 bases, and 7 bases stayed unmatched. In germline, CDR1 is SGHRS, CDR2 YFSETQ. The CDR3 length is 17 residues.

This clone was seen only a few times. V usage is TRBV4-1 and J usage is TRBJ1-1; possible D gene TRBD1, 5 bases. The germline V and J ends were trimmed by 4 bases and 10 bases, with 16 bases remaining between them. This CDR3 comprises 13 residues. CDR1 is MGHRA, CDR2 YSYEKL, per germline. CDR3 in DNA: TGCGCCAGCAGCCTGGGGACCGAGGATGTAGCTTTCTTT. It translates to CASSLGTEDVAFF.

The chain has TRBV25-1 and TRBJ2-5, with 10 bases aligning to TRBD2. CDR1 MGHDK and CDR2 SYGVNS come from the germline V gene. Unmatched junction bases numbered 11, after V lost 6 bases and J lost 7 bases. The CDR3 runs to 15 residues. CDR3 bases: TGTGCCAGCAGCGAACTAGCGGGGCCCCTAGGGACCCAGTACTTC. Translated: CASSELAGPLGTQYF.

This clone was found a few times. The V gene is TRBV30, the J gene TRBJ1-5; D is unclear. Trimming shortened V by 3 bases and J by 3 bases, and 12 bases separated the two germline ends. CDR1 is GTSNPN, CDR2 SVGIG, per germline (reference sequence). The CDR3 has 14 residues. The CDR3 sequence is CAWRAAELNQPQHF. The CDR3 DNA follows: TGTGCCTGGAGGGCGGCGGAGCTCAATCAGCCCCAGCATTTT.